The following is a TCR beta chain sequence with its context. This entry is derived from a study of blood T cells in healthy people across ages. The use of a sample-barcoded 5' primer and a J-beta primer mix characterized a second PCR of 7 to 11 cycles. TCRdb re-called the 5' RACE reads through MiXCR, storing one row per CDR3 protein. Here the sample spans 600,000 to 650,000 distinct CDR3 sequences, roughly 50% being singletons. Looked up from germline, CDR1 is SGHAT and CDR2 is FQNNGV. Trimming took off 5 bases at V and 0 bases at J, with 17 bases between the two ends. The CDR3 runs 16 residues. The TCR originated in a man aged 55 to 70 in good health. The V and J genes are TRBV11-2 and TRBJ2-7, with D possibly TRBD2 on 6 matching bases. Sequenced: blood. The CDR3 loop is CASSKTGDWASYEQYF. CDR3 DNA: TGTGCCAGCAGCAAAACGGGGGACTGGGCCTCCTACGAGCAGTACTTC.